This TCR beta chain was recorded in a study of T cells in narcolepsy listed by TCRdb under 2018. Background for the entire study: Patients with narcolepsy type 1 or type 2 (NT1, NT2) and healthy control donors were enrolled in the study. The study sought autoreactive T cells targeting hypocretin neuron self-antigens (hypocretin, TRIB2) in narcolepsy patients, using TCR Vbeta sequencing to track clonotypes in blood and CSF. What the study reported, not specific to this receptor: According to the report, autoreactive clonotypes were detected serially in the blood of the same patients and of different patients, but not in healthy controls. Certain blood memory CD4+ repertoires from patients and controls had no sequences that matched autoreactive T cell clones. Plots comparing CSF and blood CD4+ T cell clonotypes from the same patient highlighted HCRT-specific and TRIB2-specific autoreactive clonotypes. Numbers of sequenced blood memory CD4+ clonotypes were comparable, with averages of some 38,000 in patients and 33,354 in controls.

The library relied on the immunoSEQ multiplex PCR assay. Here the immuneACCESS table is served through TCRdb, limited to in-frame sequences with V and J called. Missing clones are a known gap in these copies; in checked studies unresolved V genes cover under half, and the rest lacks a known reason. The sample profile shows tens of thousands of clones; about 90% of them were found once. The ten largest clonotypes hold about 1.1% of the sample. With respect to this clone: Its recognized antigen is unknown. Base qualities are not recorded, but no much larger clone differs from it by a single base.

Memory CD4+ T cells were sorted ex vivo from peripheral blood of narcolepsy patients and healthy controls for TCR Vbeta sequencing. V is cut back by 4 bases and J by 5 bases, with 15 bases in the junction unmatched. CDR1 SGHRS and CDR2 YFSETQ are derived from the germline V gene. Including cysteine and phenylalanine, the CDR3 has 17 amino acids. Only the CDR3 DNA stays, 51 bases, in frame from base 1. The chain is encoded by TRBV5-1 joined to TRBJ1-2, and TRBD1 aligns with 9 junction nucleotides. The sequence was obtained from a human donor with narcolepsy. The material sequenced was CD45RA- memory CD4+ T cells from PBMCs. The cell subset or site label here, explained by the study, means: memory T cells sorted ex vivo from peripheral blood. This receptor carries the CDR3 CASSTRPGQGTAYGYTF. The DNA sequence is given as TGCGCCAGCAGCACACGCCCGGGACAGGGTACTGCTTATGGCTACACCTTC.